This T cell receptor (beta chain) was identified during a study of shared clonotypes between healthy human individuals. Whole-study results and caveats: Compared with memory subsets, naive subsets generally had larger estimated richness.

The CDR3 runs to 16 residues. Germline-derived CDR1 and CDR2 are MGHRA and YSYEKL. V lost 1 base to trimming and J lost 1 base, with 10 bases between them. Regarding this clone: Its antigen is as yet unknown.

Measured with immunoSEQ multiplex PCR; TCRdb has only the in-frame clones, and not every one. The sample yields around 700,000 clones, around 72% seen once. Splitting of CD4+ cells produced CD45RA+ naive and CD45RA-negative memory subsets. The sequencing input was memory CD4+ T cells sorted from blood. Indicated subset: CD45RA-negative fraction. The rearrangement links TRBV4-1 to TRBJ2-2, with D possibly TRBD1 on 5 matching bases. The clonotype comes from a woman in her twenties or thirties in good health. This CDR3 is CASSQGGTGNTGELFF. CDR3 sequence (DNA): TGCGCCAGCAGCCAAGGAGGAACAGGGAACACCGGGGAGCTGTTTTTT.